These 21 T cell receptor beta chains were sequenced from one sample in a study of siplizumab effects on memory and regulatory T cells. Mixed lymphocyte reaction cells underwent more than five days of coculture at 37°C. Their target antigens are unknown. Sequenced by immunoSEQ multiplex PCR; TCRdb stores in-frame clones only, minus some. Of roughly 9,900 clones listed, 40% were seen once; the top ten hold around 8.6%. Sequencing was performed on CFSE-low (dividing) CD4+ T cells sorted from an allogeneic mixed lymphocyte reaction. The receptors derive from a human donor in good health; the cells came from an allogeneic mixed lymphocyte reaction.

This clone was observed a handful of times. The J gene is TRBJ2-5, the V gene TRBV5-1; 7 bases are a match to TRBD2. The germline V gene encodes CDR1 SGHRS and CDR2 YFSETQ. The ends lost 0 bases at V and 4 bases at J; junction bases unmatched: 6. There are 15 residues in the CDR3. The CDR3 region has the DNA TGCGCCAGCAGCTTGGGAACGGGAGGAAGAGAGACCCAGTACTTC. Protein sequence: CASSLGTGGRETQYF. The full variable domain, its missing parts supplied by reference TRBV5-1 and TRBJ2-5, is KAGVTQTPRYLIKTRGQQVTLSCSPISGHRSVSWYQQTPGQGLQFLFEYFSETQRNKGNFPGRFSGRQFSNSRSEMNVSTLELGDSALYLCASSLGTGGRETQYFGPGTRLLVL.

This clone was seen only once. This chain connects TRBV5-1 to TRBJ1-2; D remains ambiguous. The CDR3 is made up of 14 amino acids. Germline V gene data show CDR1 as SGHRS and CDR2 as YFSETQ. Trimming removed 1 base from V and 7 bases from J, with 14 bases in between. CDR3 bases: TGCGCCAGCAGCTTGCGAGTTGCAGATGGTGGCTACACCTTC. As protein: CASSLRVADGGYTF.

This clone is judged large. The CDR3 loop reads CASSPTASYGYTF. CDR3 bases: TGTGCCAGCAGCCCTACAGCCTCCTATGGCTACACCTTC. The V call is TRBV5-8, the J call TRBJ1-2; unclear D gene. The V end was cut by 4 bases, the J end by 4 bases, with 11 bases between. The CDR3 has 13 residues. The germline V gene has CDR1 SGHTS and CDR2 YDEGEE.

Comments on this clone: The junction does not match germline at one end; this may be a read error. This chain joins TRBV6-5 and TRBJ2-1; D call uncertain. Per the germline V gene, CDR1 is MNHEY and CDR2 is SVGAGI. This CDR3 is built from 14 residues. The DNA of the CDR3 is TGTGCCAGCAGTAAACAACCACTATACAGTGAGCAGTTCTTC. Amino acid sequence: CASSKQPLYSEQFF.

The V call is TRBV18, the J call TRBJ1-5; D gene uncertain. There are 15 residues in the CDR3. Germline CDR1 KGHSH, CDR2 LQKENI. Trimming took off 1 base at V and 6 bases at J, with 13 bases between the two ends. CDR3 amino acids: CASSPQRVEVQPQHF. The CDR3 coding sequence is TGTGCCAGCTCACCACAGAGGGTTGAGGTTCAGCCCCAGCATTTT.

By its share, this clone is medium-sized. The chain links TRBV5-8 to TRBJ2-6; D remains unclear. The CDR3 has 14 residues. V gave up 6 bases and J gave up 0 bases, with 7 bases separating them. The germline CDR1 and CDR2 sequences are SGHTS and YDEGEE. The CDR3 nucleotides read TGTGCCAGCAAGATAACCTCTGGGGCCAACGTCCTGACTTTC. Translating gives CASKITSGANVLTF.

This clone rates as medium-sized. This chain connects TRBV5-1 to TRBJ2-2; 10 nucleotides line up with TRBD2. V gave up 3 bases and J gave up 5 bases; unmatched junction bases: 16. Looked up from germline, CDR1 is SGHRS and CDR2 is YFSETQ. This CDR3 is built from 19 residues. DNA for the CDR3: TGCGCCAGCAGCTACTCACCTAAAGCGGGAGGGCCGGGGACCGGGGAGCTGTTTTTT. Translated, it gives CASSYSPKAGGPGTGELFF.

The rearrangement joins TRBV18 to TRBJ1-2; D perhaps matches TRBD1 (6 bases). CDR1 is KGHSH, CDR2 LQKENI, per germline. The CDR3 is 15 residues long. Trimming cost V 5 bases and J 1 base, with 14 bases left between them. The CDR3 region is CASSTRDTNNYGYTF. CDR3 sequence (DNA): TGTGCCAGCTCAACCCGGGACACCAATAACTATGGCTACACCTTC.

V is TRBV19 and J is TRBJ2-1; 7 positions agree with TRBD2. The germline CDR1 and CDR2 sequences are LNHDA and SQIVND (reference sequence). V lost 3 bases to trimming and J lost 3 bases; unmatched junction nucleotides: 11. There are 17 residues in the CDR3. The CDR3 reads CASSILSSGHYYNEQFF. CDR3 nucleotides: TGTGCCAGTAGTATCCTCTCTAGCGGACACTACTACAATGAGCAGTTCTTC. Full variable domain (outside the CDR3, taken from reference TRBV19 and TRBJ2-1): DGGITQSPKYLFRKEGQNVTLSCEQNLNHDAMYWYRQDPGQGLRLIYYSQIVNDFQKGDIAEGYSVSREKKESFPLTVTSAQKNPTAFYLCASSILSSGHYYNEQFFGPGTRLTVL.

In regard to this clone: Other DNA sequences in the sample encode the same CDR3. CDR3 protein: CASRRTGGAYNEQFF. CDR3 sequence (DNA): TGTGCCAGCAGGCGGACAGGGGGGGCATACAATGAGCAGTTCTTC. The chain is built from TRBV6-5 and TRBJ2-1; 10 bases are shared with TRBD1. This CDR3 contains 15 residues. V was pared by 6 bases and J by 4 bases, with 6 bases of the junction left unmatched. Germline V gene lookup returns CDR1 MNHEY and CDR2 SVGAGI.

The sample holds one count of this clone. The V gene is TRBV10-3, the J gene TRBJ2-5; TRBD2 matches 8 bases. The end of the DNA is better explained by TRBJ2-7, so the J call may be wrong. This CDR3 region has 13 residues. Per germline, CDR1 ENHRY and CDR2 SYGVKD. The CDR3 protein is CAIAFSGTYEQYF. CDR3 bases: TGTGCCATCGCTTTTAGCGGGACCTACGAGCAGTACTTC.

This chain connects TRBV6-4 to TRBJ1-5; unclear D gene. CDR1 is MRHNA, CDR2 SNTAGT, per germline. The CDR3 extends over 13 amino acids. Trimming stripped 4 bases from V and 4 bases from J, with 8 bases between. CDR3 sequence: CASSAQRNQPQHF. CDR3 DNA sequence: TGTGCCAGCAGTGCCCAGCGAAATCAGCCCCAGCATTTT.

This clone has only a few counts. CDR3 DNA sequence: TGTGCCAGCTCCCGGACAGGGGCCCTACGATATGAGCAGTTCTTC. Translated: CASSRTGALRYEQFF. The J gene is TRBJ2-1, the V gene TRBV18; 9 nucleotides line up with TRBD1. Per germline, CDR1 KGHSH and CDR2 LQKENI. With V trimmed by 6 bases and J by 8 bases, 11 bases remained unmatched. CDR3 length: 15 amino acids.

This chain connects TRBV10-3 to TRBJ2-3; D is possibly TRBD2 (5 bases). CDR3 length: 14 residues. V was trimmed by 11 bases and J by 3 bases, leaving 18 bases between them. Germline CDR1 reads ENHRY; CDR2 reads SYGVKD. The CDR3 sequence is CAVAGRQSTDTQYF. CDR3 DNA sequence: TGTGCCGTCGCGGGCAGGCAAAGTACAGATACGCAGTATTTT.

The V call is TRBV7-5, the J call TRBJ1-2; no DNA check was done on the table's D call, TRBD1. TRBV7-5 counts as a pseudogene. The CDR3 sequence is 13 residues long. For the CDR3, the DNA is TGTGCCAGCGTAGACAGGGGGGACTATGGCTACACCTTC. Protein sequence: CASVDRGDYGYTF.

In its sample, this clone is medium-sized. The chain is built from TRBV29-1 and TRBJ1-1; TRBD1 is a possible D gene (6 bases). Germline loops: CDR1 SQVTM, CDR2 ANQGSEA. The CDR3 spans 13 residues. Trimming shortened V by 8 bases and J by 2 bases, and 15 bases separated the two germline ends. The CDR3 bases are TGCAGCACAGCCAGGACAGCTAACACTGAAGCTTTCTTT. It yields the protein CSTARTANTEAFF.

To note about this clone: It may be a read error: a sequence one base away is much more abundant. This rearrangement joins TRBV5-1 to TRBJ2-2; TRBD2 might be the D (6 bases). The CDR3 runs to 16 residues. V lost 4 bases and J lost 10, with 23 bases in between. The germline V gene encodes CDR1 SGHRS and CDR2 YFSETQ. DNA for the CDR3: TGCGCCAGCAGCCCATTAGGCTTTCGCGGGAACGAGGAGCTGTTTTTT. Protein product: CASSPLGFRGNEELFF.

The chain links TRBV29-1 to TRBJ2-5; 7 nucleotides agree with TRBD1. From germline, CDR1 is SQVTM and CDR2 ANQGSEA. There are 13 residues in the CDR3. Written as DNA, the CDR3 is TGCAGTTTTACCCTGGCAGGGGGAGAGACCCAGTACTTC. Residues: CSFTLAGGETQYF. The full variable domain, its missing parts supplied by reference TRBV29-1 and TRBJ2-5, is SAVISQKPSRDICQRGTSLTIQCQVDSQVTMMFWYRQQPGQSLTLIATANQGSEATYESGFVIDKFPISRPNLTFSTLTVSNMSPEDSSIYLCSFTLAGGETQYFGPGTRLLVL.

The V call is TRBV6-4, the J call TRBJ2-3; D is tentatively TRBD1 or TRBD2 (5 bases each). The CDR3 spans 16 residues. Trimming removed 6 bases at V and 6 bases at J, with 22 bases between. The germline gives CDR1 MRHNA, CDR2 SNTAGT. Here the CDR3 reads CASRTPWGSAADTQYF. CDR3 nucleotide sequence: TGTGCCAGCAGGACCCCGTGGGGGTCAGCGGCGGATACGCAGTATTTT.

CDR3 nucleotides: TGTGCCAGCAGCTTGGACAGGGGGCGCGGCGGGGAGCTGTTTTTT. Translating it yields CASSLDRGRGGELFF. This chain joins TRBV5-4 and TRBJ2-2; 9 nucleotides align to TRBD1. The trim removed 0 bases at V and 7 bases at J, leaving 4 bases unmatched. Germline CDR1 SGHNT, CDR2 YYREEE (reference sequence). The CDR3 has 15 residues.

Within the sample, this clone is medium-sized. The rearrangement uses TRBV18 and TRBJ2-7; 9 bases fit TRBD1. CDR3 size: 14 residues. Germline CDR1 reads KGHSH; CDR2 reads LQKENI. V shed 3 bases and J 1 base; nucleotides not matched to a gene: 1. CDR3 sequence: CASSPGQGSYEQYF. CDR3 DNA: TGTGCCAGCTCACCGGGACAGGGTTCCTACGAGCAGTACTTC.